This TCR beta chain was observed in a study of T-cell memory formation after mild COVID-19. Germline V gene lookup returns CDR1 SGHTA and CDR2 FQGTGA. The CDR3 is 15 residues long. V was cut by 4 bases and J by 1 base, with 13 bases left in between. MiXCR was run by TCRdb on the 5' RACE reads, yielding one entry per CDR3 protein. Of about 470,000 distinct CDR3 sequences listed, roughly 18% are singletons. Regarding this clonotype: Its matching antigen is unknown.

Overall study results and limits: Whereas later expanders leaned CD4+, clones contracting day 15 to 85 showed a balanced CD4/CD8 makeup.

This chain joins TRBV7-3 and TRBJ2-5; D might be TRBD1 (5 bases). The sequence derives from an adult woman who had mild COVID-19 (a few samples of this study predate the infection). Cell type and time point are not known. Sequenced material: PBMCs or a T cell subset sorted from them (not recorded which). The CDR3 is CASSSQPGSQETQYF. The CDR3 nucleotides read TGTGCCAGCAGCTCCCAACCAGGGTCCCAAGAGACCCAGTACTTC. The entire variable domain, with the rest obtained from reference TRBV7-3 and TRBJ2-5, is as follows: GAGVSQTPSNKVTEKGKYVELRCDPISGHTALYWYRQSLGQGPEFLIYFQGTGAADDSGLPNDRFFAVRPEGSVSTLKIQRTERGDSAVYLCASSSQPGSQETQYFGPGTRLLVL.